The T cell receptor beta chain described here comes from a study of technical replicates of blood from a handful of donors. The table came from immunoSEQ multiplex PCR; TCRdb's copy has only in-frame clones and leaves some out. The sample includes 85,000 to 100,000 clones, around 95% of them seen just once. Germline values: CDR1 SGHAT, CDR2 FQNNGV. The CDR3 runs 15 residues. Trimming cost V 0 bases and J 1 base, with 10 bases left between them. The sequenced sample was T cells isolated from PBMCs. This receptor was taken from a human donor in good health. This sequence joins TRBV11-2 and TRBJ2-7; possible D gene TRBD2, 5 bases. The CDR3 DNA reads as TGTGCCAGCAGCTTAGAAGGGAGAGTTTCCTACGAGCAGTACTTC. It is translated as CASSLEGRVSYEQYF. Drawing the rest from reference TRBV11-2 and TRBJ2-7, the complete variable domain is EAGVAQSPRYKIIEKRQSVAFWCNPISGHATLYWYQQILGQGPKLLIQFQNNGVVDDSQLPKDRFSAERLKGVDSTLKIQPAKLEDSAVYLCASSLEGRVSYEQYFGPGTRLTVT.